This T cell receptor (beta chain) originates from a study of blood T cells in healthy people across ages. Sample-barcoded 5' priming and a J-beta primer mix drove a second PCR of 7 to 11 cycles. Each TCR beta cDNA got a 12-nucleotide random molecular identifier. MiXCR was run by TCRdb on the 5' RACE reads, yielding one entry per CDR3 protein. The table has about 930,000 distinct CDR3 sequences, 25% to 35% seen once. Details on this clonotype: Its antigen is undetermined. The germline gene is not matched at one end of the junction; a read error may be the cause.

Overall study results and limits: Roughly linearly, TCR beta diversity per million T cells fell as age increased. A greater number of naive CD4+ cells and higher diversity distinguished long-lived donors from aged donors.

The germline CDR1 and CDR2 sequences are SGHTA and FQGTGA. The CDR3 runs 13 residues. Separately, the same data were catalogued under a study of T cells of mothers and their children. From that report: Each mother gave over 8 million TCR beta CDR3 reads; each child, approximately 3.3 million.

The chain links TRBV7-3 to TRBJ1-2, with TRBD1 matching 7 bases. The specimen sequenced was blood. The source of this sequence is a middle-aged woman in good health. As DNA, the CDR3 is TGTGCCGGCAGCCAGACCCCACAGGGGAACTACACCTTC. Its translation is CAGSQTPQGNYTF.